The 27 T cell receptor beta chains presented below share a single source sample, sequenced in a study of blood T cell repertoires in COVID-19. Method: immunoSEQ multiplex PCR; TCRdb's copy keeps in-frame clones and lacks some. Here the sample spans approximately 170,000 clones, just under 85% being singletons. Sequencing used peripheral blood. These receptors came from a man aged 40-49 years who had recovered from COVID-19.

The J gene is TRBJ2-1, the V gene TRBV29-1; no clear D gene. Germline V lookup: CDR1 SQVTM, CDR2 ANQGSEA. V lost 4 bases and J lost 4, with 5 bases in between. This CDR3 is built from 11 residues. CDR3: CSVGQYNEQFF. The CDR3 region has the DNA TGCAGCGTTGGTCAGTACAATGAGCAGTTCTTC.

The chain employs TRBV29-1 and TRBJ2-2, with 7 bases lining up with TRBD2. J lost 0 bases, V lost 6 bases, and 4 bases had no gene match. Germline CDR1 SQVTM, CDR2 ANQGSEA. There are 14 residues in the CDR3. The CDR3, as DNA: TGCAGCGTCAACAGCGGGGCGAACACCGGGGAGCTGTTTTTT. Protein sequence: CSVNSGANTGELFF.

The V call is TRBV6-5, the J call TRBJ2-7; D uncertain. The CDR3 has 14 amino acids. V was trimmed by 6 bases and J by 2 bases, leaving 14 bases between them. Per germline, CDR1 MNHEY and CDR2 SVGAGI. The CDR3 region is CASSIYPKTYEQYF. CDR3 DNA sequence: TGTGCCAGCAGCATATACCCTAAAACCTACGAGCAGTACTTC.

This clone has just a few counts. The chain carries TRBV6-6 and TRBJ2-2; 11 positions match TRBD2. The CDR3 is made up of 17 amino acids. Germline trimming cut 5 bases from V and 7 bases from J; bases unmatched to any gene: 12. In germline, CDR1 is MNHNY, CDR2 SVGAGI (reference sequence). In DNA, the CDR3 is TGTGCCAGCAGTCATTACAAAACTAGCGGGAGAGGCGGGGAGCTGTTTTTT. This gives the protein CASSHYKTSGRGGELFF.

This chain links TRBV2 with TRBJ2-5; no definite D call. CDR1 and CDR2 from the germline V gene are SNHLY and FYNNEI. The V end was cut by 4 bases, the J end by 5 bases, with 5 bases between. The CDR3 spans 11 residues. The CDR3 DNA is TGTGCCAGCAGTGTCGCGGAGACCCAGTACTTC. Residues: CASSVAETQYF.

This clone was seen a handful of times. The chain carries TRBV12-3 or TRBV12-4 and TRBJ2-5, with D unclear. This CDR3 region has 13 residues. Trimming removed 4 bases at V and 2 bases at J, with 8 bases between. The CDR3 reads CASSSELQETQYF. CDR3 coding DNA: TGTGCCAGCAGTTCAGAATTGCAAGAGACCCAGTACTTC.

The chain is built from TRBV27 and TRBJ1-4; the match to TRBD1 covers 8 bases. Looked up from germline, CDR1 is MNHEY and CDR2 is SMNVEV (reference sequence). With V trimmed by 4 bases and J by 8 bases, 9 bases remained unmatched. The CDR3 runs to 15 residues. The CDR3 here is CASSSSTGAEEKLFF. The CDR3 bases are TGTGCCAGCAGTTCCTCGACAGGGGCAGAGGAAAAACTGTTTTTT.

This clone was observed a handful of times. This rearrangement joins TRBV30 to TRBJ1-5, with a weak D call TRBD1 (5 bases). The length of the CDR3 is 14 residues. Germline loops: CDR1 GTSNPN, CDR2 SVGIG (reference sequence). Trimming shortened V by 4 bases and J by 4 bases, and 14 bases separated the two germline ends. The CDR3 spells CAWTSGLQNQPQHF. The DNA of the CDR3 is TGTGCCTGGACCTCGGGACTTCAAAATCAGCCCCAGCATTTT.

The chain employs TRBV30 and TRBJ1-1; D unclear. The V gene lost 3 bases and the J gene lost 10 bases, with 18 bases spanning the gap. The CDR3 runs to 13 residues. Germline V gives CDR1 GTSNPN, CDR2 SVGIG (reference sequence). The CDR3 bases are TGTGCCTGGAGCGGCGGATCCAGAGGCGTAGCTTTCTTT. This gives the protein CAWSGGSRGVAFF.

CDR3 sequence: CASSFGQHNEQFF. The CDR3 DNA is TGTGCCAGCAGCTTCGGACAGCACAATGAGCAGTTCTTC. The rearrangement links TRBV9 to TRBJ2-1, with D perhaps matching TRBD1 (6 bases). There are 13 residues in the CDR3. The germline V gene encodes CDR1 SGDLS and CDR2 YYNGEE. The V gene lost 4 bases and the J gene lost 5 bases, with 10 bases spanning the gap.

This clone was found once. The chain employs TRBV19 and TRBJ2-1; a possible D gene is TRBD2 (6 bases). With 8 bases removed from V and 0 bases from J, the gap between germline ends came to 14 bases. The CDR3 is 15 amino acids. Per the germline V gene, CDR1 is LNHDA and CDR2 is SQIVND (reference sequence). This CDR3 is CASRTLASSYNEQFF. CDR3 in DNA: TGTGCCAGTCGGACTCTAGCGAGCTCCTACAATGAGCAGTTCTTC.

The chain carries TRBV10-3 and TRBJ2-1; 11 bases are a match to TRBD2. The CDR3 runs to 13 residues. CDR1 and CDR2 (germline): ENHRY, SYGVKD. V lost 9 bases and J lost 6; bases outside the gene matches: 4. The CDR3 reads CAIHSGRANEQFF. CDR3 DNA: TGTGCCATTCATAGCGGGAGGGCCAATGAGCAGTTCTTC.

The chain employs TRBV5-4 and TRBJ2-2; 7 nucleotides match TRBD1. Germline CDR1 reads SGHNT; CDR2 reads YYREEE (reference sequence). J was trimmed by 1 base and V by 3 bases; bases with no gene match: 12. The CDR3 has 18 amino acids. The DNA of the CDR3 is TGTGCCAGCAGCTCCGACAGGGTAGCGACTTTGAACACCGGGGAGCTGTTTTTT. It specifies CASSSDRVATLNTGELFF. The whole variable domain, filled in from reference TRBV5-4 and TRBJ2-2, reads ETGVTQSPTHLIKTRGQQVTLRCSSQSGHNTVSWYQQALGQGPQFIFQYYREEENGRGNFPPRFSGLQFPNYSSELNVNALELDDSALYLCASSSDRVATLNTGELFFGEGSRLTVL.

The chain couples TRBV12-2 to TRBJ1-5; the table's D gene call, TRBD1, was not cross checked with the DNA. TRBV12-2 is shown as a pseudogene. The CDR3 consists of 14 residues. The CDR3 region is CASRLRQGHQPQHF. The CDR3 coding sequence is TGTGCAAGTCGCTTGAGACAGGGTCATCAGCCCCAGCATTTT.

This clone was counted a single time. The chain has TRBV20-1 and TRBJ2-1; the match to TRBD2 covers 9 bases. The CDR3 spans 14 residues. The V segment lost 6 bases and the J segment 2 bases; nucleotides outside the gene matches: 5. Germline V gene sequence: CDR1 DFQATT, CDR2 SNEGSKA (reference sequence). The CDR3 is CSASSGSAYNEQFF. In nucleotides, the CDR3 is TGCAGTGCCAGTAGCGGGAGCGCCTACAATGAGCAGTTCTTC.

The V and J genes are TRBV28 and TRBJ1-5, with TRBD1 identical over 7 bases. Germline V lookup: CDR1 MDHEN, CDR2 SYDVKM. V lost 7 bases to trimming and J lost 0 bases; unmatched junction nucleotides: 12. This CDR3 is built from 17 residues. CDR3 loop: CASNNPGTDYSNQPQHF. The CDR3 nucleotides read TGTGCCAGCAATAACCCCGGGACAGATTATAGCAATCAGCCCCAGCATTTT.

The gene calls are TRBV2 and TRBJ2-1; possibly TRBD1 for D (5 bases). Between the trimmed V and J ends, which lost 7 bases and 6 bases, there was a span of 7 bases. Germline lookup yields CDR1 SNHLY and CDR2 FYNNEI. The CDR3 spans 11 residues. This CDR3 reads CASTQGNEQFF. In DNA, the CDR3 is TGTGCCAGCACTCAGGGCAATGAGCAGTTCTTC.

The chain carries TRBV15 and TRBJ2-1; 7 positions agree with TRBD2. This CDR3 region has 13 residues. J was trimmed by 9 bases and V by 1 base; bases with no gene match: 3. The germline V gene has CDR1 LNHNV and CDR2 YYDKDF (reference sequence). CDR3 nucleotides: TGTGCCACCAGCAGAGGGCGGGGGAGTGAGCAGTTCTTC. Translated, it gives CATSRGRGSEQFF.

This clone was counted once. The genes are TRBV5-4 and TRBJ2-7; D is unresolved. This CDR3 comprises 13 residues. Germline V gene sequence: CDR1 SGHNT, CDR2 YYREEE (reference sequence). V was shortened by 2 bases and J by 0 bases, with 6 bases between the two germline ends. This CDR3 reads CASSLQNSYEQYF. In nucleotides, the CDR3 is TGTGCCAGCAGCTTACAGAACTCCTACGAGCAGTACTTC.

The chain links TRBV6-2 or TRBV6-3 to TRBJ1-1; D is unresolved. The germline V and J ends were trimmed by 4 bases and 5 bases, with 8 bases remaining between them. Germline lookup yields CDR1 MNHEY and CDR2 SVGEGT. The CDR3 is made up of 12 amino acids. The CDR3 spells CASSFEYTEAFF. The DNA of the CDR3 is TGTGCCAGCAGTTTCGAGTATACTGAAGCTTTCTTT.

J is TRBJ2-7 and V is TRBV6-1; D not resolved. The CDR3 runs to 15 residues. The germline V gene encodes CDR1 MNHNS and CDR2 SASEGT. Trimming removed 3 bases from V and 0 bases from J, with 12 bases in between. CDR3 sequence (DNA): TGTGCCAGCAGTGATCCTGGGCAGAGCTCCTACGAGCAGTACTTC. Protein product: CASSDPGQSSYEQYF.

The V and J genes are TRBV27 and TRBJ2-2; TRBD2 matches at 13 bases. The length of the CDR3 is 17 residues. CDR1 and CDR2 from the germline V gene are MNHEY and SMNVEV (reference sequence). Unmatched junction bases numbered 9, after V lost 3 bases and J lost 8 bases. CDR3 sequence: CASSFSGLAGSSGELFF. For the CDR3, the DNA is TGTGCCAGCAGTTTTTCGGGACTAGCGGGATCCTCAGGGGAGCTGTTTTTT.

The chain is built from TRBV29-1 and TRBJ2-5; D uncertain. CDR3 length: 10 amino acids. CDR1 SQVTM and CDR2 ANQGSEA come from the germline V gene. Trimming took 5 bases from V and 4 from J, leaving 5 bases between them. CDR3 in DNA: TGCAGCGTTTCTAGAGAGACCCAGTACTTC. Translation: CSVSRETQYF.

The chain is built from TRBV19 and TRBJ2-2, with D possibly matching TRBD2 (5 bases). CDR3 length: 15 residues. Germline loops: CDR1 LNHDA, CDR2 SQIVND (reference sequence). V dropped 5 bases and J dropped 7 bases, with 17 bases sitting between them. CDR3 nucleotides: TGTGCCAGTAGTCCCGAGCGGCCGGAGGACGGGGAGCTGTTTTTT. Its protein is CASSPERPEDGELFF.

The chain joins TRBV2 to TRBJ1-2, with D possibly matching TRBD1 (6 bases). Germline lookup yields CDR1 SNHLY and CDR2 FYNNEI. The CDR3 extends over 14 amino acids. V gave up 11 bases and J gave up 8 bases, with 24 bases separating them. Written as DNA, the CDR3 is TGTGCCGGGCAGGTGGGGCCGGGACATCCCGGCTACACCTTC. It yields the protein CAGQVGPGHPGYTF.

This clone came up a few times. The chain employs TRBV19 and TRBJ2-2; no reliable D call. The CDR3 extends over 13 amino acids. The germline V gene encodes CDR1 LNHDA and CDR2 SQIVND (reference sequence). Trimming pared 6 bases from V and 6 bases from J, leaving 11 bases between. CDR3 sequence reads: CASRARLPGELFF. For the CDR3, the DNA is TGTGCCAGTAGGGCCCGACTCCCCGGGGAGCTGTTTTTT. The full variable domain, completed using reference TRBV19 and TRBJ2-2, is DGGITQSPKYLFRKEGQNVTLSCEQNLNHDAMYWYRQDPGQGLRLIYYSQIVNDFQKGDIAEGYSVSREKKESFPLTVTSAQKNPTAFYLCASRARLPGELFFGEGSRLTVL.

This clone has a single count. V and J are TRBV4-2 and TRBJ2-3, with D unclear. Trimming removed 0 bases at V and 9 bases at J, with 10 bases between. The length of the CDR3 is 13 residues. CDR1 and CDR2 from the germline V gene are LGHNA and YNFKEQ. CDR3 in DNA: TGTGCCAGCAGCCAAGATCGGCTAGAGACGCAGTATTTT. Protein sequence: CASSQDRLETQYF.